This record concerns one T cell receptor beta chain sequence. As yet, its antigen is unknown. Primers for the PCR totalled 60 Vbeta and 13 Jbeta. This table comes from immunoSEQ multiplex PCR, and its TCRdb copy is limited to in-frame clones, with some not included. The sample lists approximately 160,000 clones, roughly 85% occurring once. The data were obtained in a study of cytomegalovirus exposure and HLA in healthy donors. Study findings and constraints: Analysis was carried out at a later point, and it linked a missense DCLRE1C variant to TCR beta V- and J-gene trimming. TCR beta sequences reportedly predicted the HLA-A and HLA-B alleles of most subjects accurately. Sequencing artifact likely explains a cluster of highly shared sequence variants. It was only CMV serostatus that was available as immune exposure information.

The CDR3 contains 19 residues. Losses at the gene ends were 2 bases for V and 2 bases for J; bases not matched to a gene: 16. The V gene's germline CDR1 is SGHRS and CDR2 YFSETQ. Sequenced material: PBMCs. The TCR was taken from a man between 18 and 29 years old in good health and CMV-seropositive. The chain uses TRBV5-1 and TRBJ2-5; 9 bases match TRBD2. This CDR3 reads CASSFSLAGNNREQETQYF. In nucleotides, the CDR3 is TGCGCCAGCAGCTTCTCTCTAGCGGGGAATAACAGAGAACAAGAGACCCAGTACTTC.